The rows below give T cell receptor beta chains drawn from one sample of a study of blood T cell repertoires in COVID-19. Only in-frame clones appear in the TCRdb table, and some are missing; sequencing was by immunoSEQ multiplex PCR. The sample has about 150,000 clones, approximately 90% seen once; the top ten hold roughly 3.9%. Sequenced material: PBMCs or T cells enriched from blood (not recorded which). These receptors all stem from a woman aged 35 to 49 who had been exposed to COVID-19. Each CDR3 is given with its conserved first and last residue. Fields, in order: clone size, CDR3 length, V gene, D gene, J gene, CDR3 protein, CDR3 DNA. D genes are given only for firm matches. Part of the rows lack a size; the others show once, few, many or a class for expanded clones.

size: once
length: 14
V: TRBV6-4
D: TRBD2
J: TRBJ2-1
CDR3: CASSEGGVNNEQFF
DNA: TGTGCCAGCAGTGAGGGGGGGGTTAACAATGAGCAGTTCTTC

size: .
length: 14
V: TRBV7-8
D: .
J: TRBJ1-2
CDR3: CASSLDSGKYGYTF
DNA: TGTGCCAGCAGCTTAGACTCAGGGAAATATGGCTACACCTTC

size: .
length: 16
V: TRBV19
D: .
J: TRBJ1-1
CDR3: CASTHQLERGNTEAFF
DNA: TGTGCCAGTACCCACCAATTAGAGAGAGGAAACACTGAAGCTTTCTTT

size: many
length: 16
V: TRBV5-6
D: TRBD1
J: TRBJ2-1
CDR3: CASSPLGGGPHNEQFF
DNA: TGTGCCAGCAGCCCGTTAGGGGGCGGACCCCACAATGAGCAGTTCTTC

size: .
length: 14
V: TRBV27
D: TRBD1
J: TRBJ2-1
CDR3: CASRIGTGFNEQFF
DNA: TGTGCCAGCAGGATCGGGACAGGGTTCAATGAGCAGTTCTTC

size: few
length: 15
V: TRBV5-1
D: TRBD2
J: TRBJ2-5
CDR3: CASSPLSGGQETQYF
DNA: TGCGCCAGCAGCCCTCTTTCGGGGGGTCAAGAGACCCAGTACTTC

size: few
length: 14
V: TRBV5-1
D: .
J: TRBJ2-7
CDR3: CASSLTGMSVEQYF
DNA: TGCGCCAGCAGCTTGACAGGTATGTCGGTGGAGCAGTACTTC

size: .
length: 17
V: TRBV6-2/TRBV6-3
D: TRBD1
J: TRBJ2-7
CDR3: CASSYRGQAGNTYEQYF
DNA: TGTGCCAGCAGTTACAGGGGACAGGCTGGGAATACCTACGAGCAGTACTTC

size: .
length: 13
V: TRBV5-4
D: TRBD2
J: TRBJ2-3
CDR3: CASSPGTSGTQYF
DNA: TGTGCCAGCAGCCCGGGGACTAGCGGGACGCAGTATTTT

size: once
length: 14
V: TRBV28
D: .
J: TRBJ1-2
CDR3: CASRGGGSNYGYTF
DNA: TGTGCCAGCAGAGGTGGAGGGTCTAACTATGGCTACACCTTC

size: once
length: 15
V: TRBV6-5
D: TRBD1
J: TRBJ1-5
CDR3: CASITTGVCNQPQHF
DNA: TGTGCCAGCATCACCACAGGGGTTTGCAATCAGCCCCAGCATTTT

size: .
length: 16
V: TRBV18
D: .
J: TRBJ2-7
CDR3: CASSPRGTLTPYEQYF
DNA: TGTGCCAGCTCACCACGGGGGACACTAACACCCTACGAGCAGTACTTC

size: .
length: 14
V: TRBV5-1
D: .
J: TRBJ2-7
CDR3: CASSLARTAGEQYF
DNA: TGCGCCAGCAGCTTGGCGAGGACAGCCGGCGAGCAGTACTTC

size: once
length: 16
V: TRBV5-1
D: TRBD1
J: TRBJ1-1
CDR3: CASSLAVGTGETEAFF
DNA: TGCGCCAGCAGCTTGGCCGTAGGGACAGGGGAAACTGAAGCTTTCTTT

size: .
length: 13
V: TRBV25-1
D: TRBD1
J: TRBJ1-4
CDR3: CASSARQGGELFF
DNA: TGTGCCAGCAGTGCAAGACAGGGGGGGGAACTGTTTTTT